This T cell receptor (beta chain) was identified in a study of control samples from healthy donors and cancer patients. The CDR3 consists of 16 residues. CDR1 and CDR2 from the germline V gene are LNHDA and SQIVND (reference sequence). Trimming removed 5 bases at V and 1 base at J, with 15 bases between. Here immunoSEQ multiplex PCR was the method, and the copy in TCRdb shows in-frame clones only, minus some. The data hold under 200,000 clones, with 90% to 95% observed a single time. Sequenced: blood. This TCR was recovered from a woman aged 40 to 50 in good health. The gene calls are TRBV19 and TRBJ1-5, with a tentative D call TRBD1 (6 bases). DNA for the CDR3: TGTGCCAGTAGTCAAAAGCACAGGGTAAGCAATCAGCCCCAGCATTTT. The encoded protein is CASSQKHRVSNQPQHF.